Following are 27 T cell receptor beta chains from one sample sequenced in a study of blood T cell repertoires in COVID-19. Repertoires were generated with immunoSEQ multiplex PCR, while TCRdb's copy carries only in-frame clones and drops some. The table lists 80,000 or so clones, roughly 84% of them singletons. Sequences were obtained from peripheral blood. Receptors originate from a man aged 60-69 years with COVID-19, enrolled during active disease.

This chain links TRBV28 with TRBJ1-1, with 7 bases that match TRBD1. Germline V lookup: CDR1 MDHEN, CDR2 SYDVKM. The CDR3 runs to 15 residues. V trimming: 5 bases; J trimming: 1 base; junction bases outside the gene matches: 7. CDR3 in amino acids: CASSTRTGQNTEAFF. For the CDR3, the DNA is TGTGCCAGCAGTACTAGGACAGGACAGAACACTGAAGCTTTCTTT.

This sequence joins TRBV28 and TRBJ2-7, with 7 bases aligning to TRBD2. The CDR3 runs 15 residues. Germline CDR1 reads MDHEN; CDR2 reads SYDVKM. The V and J ends lost 7 bases and 2 bases, in that order; junction bases with no gene match: 11. CDR3 sequence reads: CASTPSSGNTYEQYF. CDR3 bases: TGTGCCAGCACCCCATCTAGCGGTAATACCTACGAGCAGTACTTC.

A single count supports this clone. The CDR3 DNA sequence: TGTGCCAGCAGCTTAGTATCGGGAGCTCATAATGAGCAGTTCTTC. This encodes CASSLVSGAHNEQFF. This chain uses TRBV7-3 with TRBJ2-1; possible D gene TRBD2, 6 bases. Germline loops: CDR1 SGHTA, CDR2 FQGTGA. V dropped 2 bases and J dropped 7 bases, with 15 bases sitting between them. The CDR3 extends over 15 amino acids. The full variable domain, its missing parts supplied by reference TRBV7-3 and TRBJ2-1, is GAGVSQTPSNKVTEKGKYVELRCDPISGHTALYWYRQSLGQGPEFLIYFQGTGAADDSGLPNDRFFAVRPEGSVSTLKIQRTERGDSAVYLCASSLVSGAHNEQFFGPGTRLTVL.

There are many counts of this clone. The rearrangement uses TRBV19 and TRBJ1-2; D is perhaps TRBD1 (6 bases). The CDR3 has 15 residues. The V and J ends lost 7 bases and 3 bases respectively, with 18 bases between them. The germline gives CDR1 LNHDA, CDR2 SQIVND (reference sequence). CDR3 sequence: CASKSGTPKDYGYTF. The CDR3 DNA reads as TGTGCCAGTAAGTCCGGGACACCGAAGGACTATGGCTACACCTTC.

This chain connects TRBV12-2 to TRBJ2-7; the table's TRBD1 call for D was not verified on the DNA. TRBV12-2 is tagged as a pseudogene. The CDR3 consists of 19 residues. In DNA form, the CDR3 reads TGTGCAAGTCGCTTACCGCGAGGTTTTCCCCGGGGACAGGTTTGTGAGCAGTACTTC. Protein sequence: CASRLPRGFPRGQVCEQYF.

The chain links TRBV3-1 (or the pseudogene TRBV3-2) to TRBJ2-2; TRBD2 is a possible D gene (6 bases). This CDR3 is 16 amino acids long. Trimming took off 4 bases at V and 5 bases at J, with 17 bases between the two ends. The V gene's germline CDR1 is LGHDT and CDR2 YNNKEL (reference sequence). The CDR3 nucleotides read TGTGCCAGCAGCCGGGGGGACTCAAGACGGACCGGGGAGCTGTTTTTT. This gives the protein CASSRGDSRRTGELFF.

The V gene is TRBV3-1 (or the pseudogene TRBV3-2), the J gene TRBJ2-1; 11 positions match TRBD2. The CDR3 has 17 amino acids. V trimming: 2 bases; J trimming: 7 bases; junction bases outside the gene matches: 10. The germline CDR1 and CDR2 sequences are LGHDT and YNNKEL (reference sequence). CDR3 coding DNA: TGTGCCAGCAGCCAACACGGACTAGCGGGTTGGGGGAATGAGCAGTTCTTC. It yields the protein CASSQHGLAGWGNEQFF.

This sequence joins TRBV10-3 and TRBJ1-3, with TRBD1 identical over 8 bases. Germline trimming cut 6 bases from V and 4 bases from J; bases unmatched to any gene: 5. The CDR3 runs 14 residues. CDR1 is ENHRY and CDR2 is SYGVKD in the germline V gene. CDR3 loop: CAIRATGGGNTIYF. In DNA, the CDR3 is TGTGCCATCAGAGCCACAGGGGGAGGAAACACCATATATTTT.

This chain connects TRBV11-2 to TRBJ2-3; 7 nucleotides match TRBD1. V lost 3 bases and J lost 2; bases outside the gene matches: 2. CDR1 and CDR2 from the germline V gene are SGHAT and FQNNGV. CDR3 length equals 14 residues. The CDR3 coding sequence is TGTGCCAGCAGCTTTGGGACAGACACAGATACGCAGTATTTT. This sequence encodes CASSFGTDTDTQYF.

The chain couples TRBV3-1 (or the pseudogene TRBV3-2) to TRBJ2-7; 7 bases are a match to TRBD2. The CDR3 loop spans 17 amino acids. CDR1 is LGHDT, CDR2 YNNKEL, per germline (reference sequence). The ends lost 3 bases at V and 6 bases at J; junction bases unmatched: 17. This CDR3 reads CASSQPGVRTSNGEQYF. The CDR3 bases are TGTGCCAGCAGCCAGCCCGGGGTCCGGACTAGTAACGGCGAGCAGTACTTC.

CDR3 coding DNA: TGCGCCAGCAGCATAGCCGGGACAGGGGTGGATCAGCCCCAGCATTTT. It codes for CASSIAGTGVDQPQHF. This chain links TRBV5-1 with TRBJ1-5; 10 bases are shared with TRBD1. The J segment lost 5 bases and the V segment lost 4 bases, leaving 9 bases of the junction unmatched. CDR1 SGHRS and CDR2 YFSETQ come from the germline V gene. CDR3 size: 16 residues.

The chain joins TRBV9 to TRBJ2-1; a possible D gene is TRBD1 (5 bases). The germline CDR1 and CDR2 sequences are SGDLS and YYNGEE. CDR3 length: 14 residues. Trimming stripped 2 bases from V and 9 bases from J, with 15 bases between. The CDR3 protein is CASSVLQGSGEQFF. The CDR3 bases are TGTGCCAGCAGCGTGTTGCAGGGTAGTGGTGAGCAGTTCTTC.

The DNA of the CDR3 is TGCGCCAGCAGCTTATCAACGGGGATCTCTGGGGCCAACGTCCTGACTTTC. The encoded protein is CASSLSTGISGANVLTF. This chain connects TRBV5-1 to TRBJ2-6; D is perhaps TRBD2 (5 bases). Germline CDR1 and CDR2: SGHRS and YFSETQ. The CDR3 is 17 amino acids. Trimming shortened V by 2 bases and J by 0 bases, and 12 bases separated the two germline ends.

This clone was picked up a small number of times. The chain employs TRBV24-1 and TRBJ1-2; 11 bases agree with TRBD1. J was trimmed by 7 bases and V by 2 bases; bases with no gene match: 8. The CDR3 sequence is 16 residues long. The germline gives CDR1 KGHDR, CDR2 SFDVKD. The CDR3 DNA reads as TGTGCCACCAGTGATTCCCCGGGACAGGGGGTAGGTGGCTACACCTTC. Its protein is CATSDSPGQGVGGYTF.

The chain uses TRBV6-6 and TRBJ1-2; D is uncertain. Germline-derived CDR1 and CDR2 are MNHNY and SVGAGI (reference sequence). The CDR3 runs to 12 residues. V gave up 5 bases and J gave up 5 bases, with 9 bases separating them. CDR3 sequence reads: CASSAPGYGYTF. In DNA, the CDR3 is TGTGCCAGCAGTGCCCCAGGATATGGCTACACCTTC.

The chain links TRBV5-1 to TRBJ2-3, with TRBD1 matching 7 bases. CDR3 length: 16 amino acids. CDR1 is SGHRS, CDR2 YFSETQ, per germline. Trimming removed 4 bases from V and 1 base from J; junction bases left unmatched: 9. Written as DNA, the CDR3 is TGCGCCAGCAGCACCGGACAGGTGGGGGGCACAGATACGCAGTATTTT. This codes for CASSTGQVGGTDTQYF.

The chain recombines TRBV19 with TRBJ1-5; perhaps TRBD1 as D (5 bases). This CDR3 spans 15 amino acids. V gave up 0 bases and J gave up 11 bases, with 17 bases separating them. Looked up from germline, CDR1 is LNHDA and CDR2 is SQIVND (reference sequence). CDR3 sequence: CASSIEVQAPMTQHF. CDR3 coding DNA: TGTGCCAGTAGTATAGAAGTACAGGCCCCCATGACCCAGCATTTT.

In this sample, this clone turned up a few times. This sequence joins TRBV5-1 and TRBJ2-3; 8 positions agree with TRBD1. CDR3 size: 14 residues. CDR1 is SGHRS, CDR2 YFSETQ, per germline. With 4 bases clipped from V and 2 bases from J, the junction kept 3 bases outside the gene matches. CDR3 coding DNA: TGCGCCAGCAGCATGGGACAGGACACAGATACGCAGTATTTT. It yields the protein CASSMGQDTDTQYF.

This chain uses TRBV2 with TRBJ1-4; 9 nucleotides agree with TRBD1. Trimming at V came to 9 bases and at J to 9 bases, leaving 11 bases not matched to a gene. Germline lookup yields CDR1 SNHLY and CDR2 FYNNEI. This CDR3 contains 14 residues. CDR3 amino acids: CASNSGDRVKKLFF. The CDR3 DNA is TGTGCCAGTAACTCCGGGGACAGGGTAAAAAAACTGTTTTTT.

This rearrangement joins TRBV6-5 to TRBJ2-7; 9 bases are a match to TRBD1. J was trimmed by 6 bases and V by 0 bases; bases with no gene match: 6. The germline V gene has CDR1 MNHEY and CDR2 SVGAGI. The CDR3 loop spans 15 amino acids. CDR3 sequence: CASSYSNRGLGEQYF. CDR3 sequence (DNA): TGTGCCAGCAGTTACTCCAACAGGGGGCTAGGCGAGCAGTACTTC.

The CDR3 region has the DNA TGTGCCAGCAGCGCTCAGAGCAGGGTTGTCTATGGCTACACCTTC. Its protein is CASSAQSRVVYGYTF. The V call is TRBV9, the J call TRBJ1-2; TRBD1 is a possible D gene (5 bases). The V end was cut by 3 bases, the J end by 4 bases, with 16 bases between. CDR1 SGDLS and CDR2 YYNGEE come from the germline V gene. The CDR3 consists of 15 residues.

The rearrangement links TRBV11-2 to TRBJ2-1; TRBD2 matches at 12 bases. The length of the CDR3 is 14 residues. Germline V gene sequence: CDR1 SGHAT, CDR2 FQNNGV. Trimming took 6 bases from V and 11 from J; bases not matched to a gene: 8. CDR3 sequence reads: CASRSWTSGMKQFF. Written as DNA, the CDR3 is TGTGCCAGCAGGTCATGGACTAGCGGGATGAAGCAGTTCTTC.

The gene calls are TRBV29-1 and TRBJ2-1, with D maybe TRBD1 (5 bases). Germline loops: CDR1 SQVTM, CDR2 ANQGSEA. CDR3 length: 11 residues. V lost 4 bases and J 10 bases, leaving 11 bases between the germline ends. Written as DNA, the CDR3 is TGCAGCGTTGGGGAACGACAGGAGCAGTTCTTC. Encoded protein: CSVGERQEQFF.

The chain uses TRBV7-3 and TRBJ2-1; 10 bases line up with TRBD2. Germline-derived CDR1 and CDR2 are SGHTA and FQGTGA. CDR3 length: 15 residues. Trimming removed 5 bases from V and 7 bases from J; junction bases left unmatched: 8. The CDR3 nucleotides are TGTGCCAGCAGCGCACTAGCGGGAATGGTTAATGAGCAGTTCTTC. Residues: CASSALAGMVNEQFF.

This chain uses TRBV2 with TRBJ2-3; D uncertain. Per germline, CDR1 SNHLY and CDR2 FYNNEI. The length of the CDR3 is 13 residues. Trimming took off 6 bases at V and 2 bases at J, with 9 bases between the two ends. The CDR3 spells CASSLEFTDTQYF. The CDR3 nucleotides read TGTGCCAGCAGCTTGGAGTTCACAGATACGCAGTATTTT.

V usage is TRBV6-5 and J usage is TRBJ1-2; 10 bases are shared with TRBD1. The CDR3 contains 14 residues. J gave up 8 bases and V 10 bases, and 13 bases lay outside the gene matches. CDR1 is MNHEY, CDR2 SVGAGI, per germline. The CDR3 coding sequence is TGTGCCACCCGGGGGGGACAGGGGACGACGGGCTACACCTTC. This codes for CATRGGQGTTGYTF.

V usage is TRBV24-1 and J usage is TRBJ1-2; TRBD1 might be the D (5 bases). The V gene lost 9 bases and the J gene lost 2 bases, with 15 bases spanning the gap. CDR3 length: 14 amino acids. Per the germline V gene, CDR1 is KGHDR and CDR2 is SFDVKD. DNA of the CDR3: TGTGCCACCCAAGACAGCAGCTTCAACTATGGCTACACCTTC. Residues: CATQDSSFNYGYTF.